One sample yielded the 2 T cell receptor beta chains listed below, sequenced in a study of blood T cell repertoires in COVID-19. Using immunoSEQ multiplex PCR, the repertoire was profiled, and TCRdb retains in-frame clones only, with some absent. The sample has 150,000 to 200,000 clones, about 92% seen once. Sequenced sample: peripheral blood. The receptors stem from a man aged 25 to 45 with COVID-19, enrolled during active disease.

The chain combines TRBV6-2 or TRBV6-3 with TRBJ1-5; no clear D. This CDR3 is 13 amino acids long. Germline values: CDR1 MNHEY, CDR2 SVGEGT. V lost 2 bases, J lost 7 bases, and 9 bases lay in between. CDR3 coding DNA: TGTGCCAGCAGTTACGTGGAGGGACAGCCCCAGCATTTT. Its translation: CASSYVEGQPQHF.

The chain carries TRBV7-2 and TRBJ2-1; maybe TRBD2 (5 bases). The CDR3 extends over 19 amino acids. The germline CDR1 and CDR2 sequences are SGHTA and FQGNSA. V dropped 5 bases and J dropped 5 bases, with 28 bases sitting between them. Here the CDR3 reads CASSRRGSGWAGWHNEQFF. For the CDR3, the DNA is TGTGCCAGCAGCCGTAGAGGGTCCGGGTGGGCCGGGTGGCACAATGAGCAGTTCTTC.